The next 2 T cell receptor beta chains were all read from a single sample in a study of blood T cell repertoires in COVID-19. Method: immunoSEQ multiplex PCR; TCRdb's copy keeps in-frame clones and lacks some. The sample lists about 380,000 clones, over 75% occurring once. Source material: PBMCs or T cells enriched from blood (not recorded which). Source of these receptors: a woman aged 30 to 39 who had recovered from COVID-19.

This rearrangement joins TRBV21-1 to TRBJ2-6; TRBD1, as called in the table, went unchecked against the DNA. TRBV21-1 is marked as a pseudogene. CDR3 length: 18 residues. CDR3 amino acids: CASSTRTGRSSGANVLTF. The DNA of the CDR3 is TGTGCCAGCAGCACCAGGACAGGGAGAAGCTCTGGGGCCAACGTCCTGACTTTC.

J is TRBJ1-1 and V is TRBV29-1; 7 bases fit TRBD1. Germline assignment: CDR1 SQVTM and CDR2 ANQGSEA. The CDR3 totals 14 residues. Losses at the gene ends were 6 bases for V and 3 bases for J; bases not matched to a gene: 10. CDR3 sequence (DNA): TGCAGCGTCGGAAGGGGGCAAAGCGACACTGAAGCTTTCTTT. Encoded protein: CSVGRGQSDTEAFF.